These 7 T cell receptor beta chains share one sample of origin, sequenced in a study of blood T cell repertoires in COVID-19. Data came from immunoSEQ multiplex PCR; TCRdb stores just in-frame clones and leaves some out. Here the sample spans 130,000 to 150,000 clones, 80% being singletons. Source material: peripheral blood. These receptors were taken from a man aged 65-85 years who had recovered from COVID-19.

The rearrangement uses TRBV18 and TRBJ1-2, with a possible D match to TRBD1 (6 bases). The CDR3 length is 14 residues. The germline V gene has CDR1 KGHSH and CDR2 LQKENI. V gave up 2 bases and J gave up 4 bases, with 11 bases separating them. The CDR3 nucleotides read TGTGCCAGCTCACCAGACAGGCTAAGCTATGGCTACACCTTC. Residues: CASSPDRLSYGYTF.

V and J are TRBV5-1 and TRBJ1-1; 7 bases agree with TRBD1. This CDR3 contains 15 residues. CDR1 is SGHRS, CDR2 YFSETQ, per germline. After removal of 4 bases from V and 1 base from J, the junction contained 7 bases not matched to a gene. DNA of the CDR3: TGCGCCAGCAGCCCGGGACAGTACGAGAACACTGAAGCTTTCTTT. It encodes CASSPGQYENTEAFF.

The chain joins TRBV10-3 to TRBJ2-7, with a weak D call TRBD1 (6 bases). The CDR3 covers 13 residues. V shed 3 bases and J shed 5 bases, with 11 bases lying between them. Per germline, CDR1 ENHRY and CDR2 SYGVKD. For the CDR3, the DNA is TGTGCCATCAGTGAACAGGGAGAGAACGAGCAGTACTTC. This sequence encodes CAISEQGENEQYF.

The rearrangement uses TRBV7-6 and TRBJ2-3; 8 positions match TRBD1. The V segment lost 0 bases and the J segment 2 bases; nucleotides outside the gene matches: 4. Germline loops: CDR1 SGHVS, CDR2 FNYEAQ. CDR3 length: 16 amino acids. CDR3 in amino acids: CASSLARGQDTDTQYF. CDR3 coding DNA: TGTGCCAGCAGCTTAGCGCGGGGACAGGACACAGATACGCAGTATTTT.

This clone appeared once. In DNA form, the CDR3 reads TGTGCCAGCAGTTCGCAGACTAGCGGGGGGTACGAGCAGTACTTC. It specifies CASSSQTSGGYEQYF. This chain connects TRBV27 to TRBJ2-7, with 13 nucleotides matching TRBD2. Germline CDR1 reads MNHEY; CDR2 reads SMNVEV (reference sequence). V trimming: 4 bases; J trimming: 4 bases; junction bases outside the gene matches: 4. The CDR3 consists of 15 residues.

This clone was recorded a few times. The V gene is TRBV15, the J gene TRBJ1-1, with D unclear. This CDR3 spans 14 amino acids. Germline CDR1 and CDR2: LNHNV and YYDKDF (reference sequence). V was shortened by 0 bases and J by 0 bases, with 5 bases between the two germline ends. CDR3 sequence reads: CATSRDPVNTEAFF. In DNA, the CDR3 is TGTGCCACCAGCAGAGATCCCGTGAACACTGAAGCTTTCTTT.

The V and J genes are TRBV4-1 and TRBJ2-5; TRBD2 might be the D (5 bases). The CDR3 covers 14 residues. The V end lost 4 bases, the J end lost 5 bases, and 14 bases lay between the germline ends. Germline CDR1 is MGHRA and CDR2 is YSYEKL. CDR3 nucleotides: TGCGCCAGCAGCCGAGAGGGCAGCTCGGAGACCCAGTACTTC. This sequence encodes CASSREGSSETQYF.